The rows below give T cell receptor beta chains drawn from one sample of a study of T cell repertoires in cytomegalovirus infection. What these receptors recognize is not known. Via MiXCR, TCRdb re-called the reads, giving one row per CDR3 protein. The sample comprises fewer than 900,000 distinct CDR3 sequences, about 27% of which are singletons, and under 15% rests with the top ten. Sample: cultured CD8+ T cells from PBMCs, taken from culture after CMV antigen stimulation. All receptors come from a human donor in good health (CMV status not recorded). Some clones in this sample may be carry-over from other donors' samples. The CDR3 runs from the conserved cysteine through the conserved F or W. A D gene is named only where the DNA matches it firmly. Clone size is stated in some rows and not others, as once, few, many or a class when expanded.

j_call d_call clone_size v_call cdr3_aa cdr3_nt
TRBJ2-1 TRBD2 . TRBV7-7 CASSPTAGAYNEQFF TGTGCTAGCAGCCCCACAGCGGGGGCCTACAATGAGCAGTTCTTC
TRBJ1-1 . . TRBV19 CASSIDAGMNTEAFF TGTGCCAGTAGTATAGATGCAGGGATGAACACTGAAGCTTTCTTT
TRBJ1-2 TRBD1 . TRBV4-1 CASSQEGQFGYGYTF TGCGCCAGCAGCCAAGAGGGACAGTTTGGCTATGGCTACACCTTC
TRBJ2-6 . . TRBV9 CASSVAQGLYSGANVLTF TGTGCCAGCAGCGTAGCTCAAGGGCTTTACTCTGGGGCCAACGTCCTGACTTTC
TRBJ2-3 . . TRBV13 CASSFPAGDTQYF TGTGCCAGCAGCTTCCCAGCGGGAGATACGCAGTATTTT
TRBJ2-5 . . TRBV14 CASSQTRPEKETQYF TGTGCCAGCAGCCAAACCCGACCGGAGAAAGAGACCCAGTACTTC
TRBJ1-2 . . TRBV27 CASSLVQDGYGYTF TGTGCCAGCAGTTTAGTACAGGATGGATATGGCTACACCTTC
TRBJ2-2 TRBD2 many TRBV6-5 CASGTSGLGGELFF TGTGCCAGCGGGACTAGCGGACTGGGCGGGGAGCTGTTTTTT
TRBJ2-1 . few TRBV11-3 CASSLEGGWNEQFF TGTGCCAGCAGCTTAGAAGGGGGGTGGAATGAGCAGTTCTTC
TRBJ2-3 . . TRBV4-1 CASSQEVMADTQYF TGCGCCAGCAGCCAAGAAGTGATGGCCGATACGCAGTATTTT
TRBJ2-7 . . TRBV5-6 CASSLGVGAYEQYF TGTGCCAGCAGCTTGGGGGTAGGGGCCTACGAGCAGTACTTC
TRBJ1-1 . many TRBV7-8 CASSWEPGVTEAFF TGTGCCAGCAGCTGGGAACCCGGGGTCACTGAAGCTTTCTTT
TRBJ2-1 TRBD2 . TRBV6-1 CASSEARWGGYNEQFF TGTGCCAGCAGTGAAGCAAGGTGGGGGGGCTACAATGAGCAGTTCTTC
TRBJ2-3 TRBD1 . TRBV2 CASSGWTGGDTQYF TGTGCCAGCAGTGGGTGGACAGGGGGAGATACGCAGTATTTT
TRBJ1-2 . . TRBV6-2/TRBV6-3 CASSYSVHNYGYTF TGTGCCAGCAGTTACAGCGTTCACAACTATGGCTACACCTTC
TRBJ1-5 . few TRBV2 CASSYKGSNQPQHF TGTGCCAGCAGTTATAAGGGTAGCAATCAGCCCCAGCATTTT
TRBJ1-1 . . TRBV19 CASNRAAPVAEAFF TGTGCCAGTAATAGGGCGGCGCCAGTCGCTGAAGCTTTCTTT
TRBJ2-5 TRBD1 . TRBV12-3/TRBV12-4 CASRRGGLETQYF TGTGCCAGCAGACGAGGGGGCTTGGAGACCCAGTACTTC
TRBJ2-1 TRBD2 few TRBV28 CASSLPREAYNEQFF TGTGCCAGCAGTTTGCCCCGGGAGGCCTACAATGAGCAGTTCTTC
TRBJ1-5 . many TRBV27 CASSYDGSLYGAQHF TGTGCCAGCAGCTACGACGGCAGTTTGTATGGGGCCCAGCATTTT
TRBJ1-1 . . TRBV27 CASSLGGPMSTEAFF TGTGCCAGCAGTTTGGGGGGACCCATGAGCACTGAAGCTTTCTTT
TRBJ2-7 . many TRBV7-6 CASSLNPGAPGEQYF TGTGCCAGCAGCTTAAACCCGGGGGCTCCAGGAGAGCAGTACTTC
TRBJ2-1 TRBD2 . TRBV6-2/TRBV6-3 CASSPGLAGRGNEQFF TGTGCCAGCAGTCCAGGACTAGCGGGGAGAGGAAATGAGCAGTTCTTC
TRBJ1-1 . many TRBV7-6 CASSLGVGVTEAFF TGTGCCAGCAGCTTAGGGGTAGGGGTCACTGAAGCTTTCTTT
TRBJ2-2 TRBD2 . TRBV7-8 CASSLEAGAGVHTGELFF TGTGCCAGCAGCTTAGAAGCGGGGGCCGGGGTACACACCGGGGAGCTGTTTTTT
TRBJ2-4 . . TRBV6-5 CASSWSEMDIQYF TGTGCCAGCAGTTGGAGCGAAATGGACATTCAGTACTTC
TRBJ2-7 . few TRBV7-8 CASSFYEQYF TGTGCCAGCAGCTTCTACGAGCAGTACTTC
TRBJ1-1 . . TRBV5-5 CASTLVGTEAFF TGTGCCAGCACCTTGGTGGGCACTGAAGCTTTCTTT
TRBJ2-2 TRBD1 . TRBV27 CASMVLLGWGQGITGELFF TGTGCCAGCATGGTTCTTCTTGGGTGGGGACAGGGGATCACCGGGGAGCTGTTTTTT
TRBJ1-5 . . TRBV19 CASSMLGSNQPQHF TGTGCCAGTAGTATGCTTGGATCTAATCAGCCCCAGCATTTT
TRBJ1-1 . few TRBV4-1 CASSHQGVGTEAFF TGCGCCAGCAGCCACCAAGGGGTGGGCACTGAAGCTTTCTTT
TRBJ1-6 TRBD1 . TRBV13 CASTVLRDRGHNSPLHF TGTGCCAGCACCGTTCTTCGGGACAGGGGGCATAATTCACCCCTCCACTTT
TRBJ2-3 . once TRBV15 CATGRVITDTQYF TGTGCCACCGGCAGAGTTATCACAGATACGCAGTATTTT
TRBJ1-1 . . TRBV7-4 CASSPWEQLMNTEAFF TGTGCCAGCAGCCCCTGGGAACAGCTCATGAACACTGAAGCTTTCTTT
TRBJ1-4 . . TRBV7-6 CASSPKGGVWEKLFF TGTGCCAGCAGCCCTAAAGGGGGGGTTTGGGAAAAACTGTTTTTT
TRBJ1-5 . . TRBV19 CASSSPLRGGFQPQHF TGTGCCAGTAGTTCACCTCTCAGGGGAGGCTTCCAGCCCCAGCATTTT
TRBJ1-3 . few TRBV7-7 CASSPYPGQFSGNTIYF TGTGCTAGCAGCCCGTACCCGGGACAATTCTCTGGAAACACCATATATTTT
TRBJ2-3 . few TRBV7-3 CASSLRGLAGTDTQYF TGTGCCAGCAGCTTAAGGGGGCTAGCAGGCACAGATACGCAGTATTTT
TRBJ1-1 . . TRBV5-3 CASVQGANTEAFF TGTGCCAGCGTCCAGGGAGCAAACACTGAAGCTTTCTTT
TRBJ2-2 . . TRBV5-4 CASSFPRGAGEMDTGELFF TGTGCCAGCAGCTTTCCTCGGGGGGCAGGGGAAATGGACACCGGGGAGCTGTTTTTT
TRBJ1-6 . many TRBV7-2 CASMEWALSSYNSPLHF TGTGCCAGCATGGAGTGGGCACTCAGCTCCTATAATTCACCCCTCCACTTT
TRBJ2-1 . . TRBV7-9 CASSLMVGGAYNEQFF TGTGCCAGCAGCTTAATGGTCGGGGGAGCCTACAATGAGCAGTTCTTC
TRBJ1-2 . . TRBV5-1 CASSLEQVGDGYTF TGCGCCAGCAGCTTGGAACAAGTGGGAGATGGCTACACCTTC
TRBJ1-2 . . TRBV14 CASSQVRFSLGDYGYTF TGTGCCAGCAGCCAAGTTAGGTTCAGCCTCGGGGACTATGGCTACACCTTC
TRBJ1-1 . . TRBV27 CASSFGLRDTEAFF TGTGCCAGCAGTTTTGGGCTGAGGGACACTGAAGCTTTCTTT
TRBJ1-3 . few TRBV14 CASSQGTGNTIYF TGTGCCAGCAGCCAAGGAACTGGAAACACCATATATTTT
TRBJ2-1 TRBD2 many TRBV7-3 CASSLGSGVSYNEQFF TGTGCCAGCAGCTTGGGTAGCGGGGTCTCCTACAATGAGCAGTTCTTC
TRBJ1-1 . many TRBV12-3/TRBV12-4 CASSLEYTEAFF TGTGCCAGCAGTTTAGAGTACACTGAAGCTTTCTTT
TRBJ1-2 . few TRBV27 CASSFSSQGGYTF TGTGCCAGCAGTTTCTCTTCTCAGGGAGGCTACACCTTC
TRBJ1-5 . . TRBV6-1 CASSSKPSGNQPQHF TGTGCCAGCAGCTCGAAACCTAGCGGCAATCAGCCCCAGCATTTT
TRBJ1-5 . . TRBV15 CATSYRTESNQPHHF TGTGCCACCAGCTACCGGACAGAGAGCAATCAGCCCCACCATTTT
TRBJ2-1 . few TRBV19 CASTWTDYNEQFF TGTGCCAGTACCTGGACGGATTACAATGAGCAGTTCTTC
TRBJ2-1 . . TRBV5-6 CASSLGGGTSYNEQFF TGTGCCAGCAGCTTGGGAGGGGGGACATCTTACAATGAGCAGTTCTTC
TRBJ1-2 . few TRBV27 CASSFGGGVYGYTF TGTGCCAGCAGTTTCGGAGGGGGAGTCTATGGCTACACCTTC
TRBJ2-7 TRBD2 few TRBV4-1 CASSQTSGSSYEQYF TGCGCCAGCAGCCAAACTAGCGGGAGTTCCTACGAGCAGTACTTC
TRBJ1-1 . few TRBV7-4 CASTGDTEAFF TGTGCCAGCACGGGTGACACTGAAGCTTTCTTT
TRBJ1-2 . once TRBV6-1 CARRDLNYGYTF TGTGCCCGTCGGGATTTAAACTATGGCTACACCTTC
TRBJ2-2 . few TRBV7-6 CASSLTAETETGELFF TGTGCCAGCAGCTTAACCGCGGAAACAGAAACCGGGGAGCTGTTTTTT
TRBJ1-2 . few TRBV5-6 CASSYSGTAYGYTF TGTGCCAGCAGCTATTCCGGGACGGCCTATGGCTACACCTTC
TRBJ2-7 . . TRBV29-1 CSVGGSYEQYF TGCAGCGTTGGGGGGTCCTACGAGCAGTACTTC